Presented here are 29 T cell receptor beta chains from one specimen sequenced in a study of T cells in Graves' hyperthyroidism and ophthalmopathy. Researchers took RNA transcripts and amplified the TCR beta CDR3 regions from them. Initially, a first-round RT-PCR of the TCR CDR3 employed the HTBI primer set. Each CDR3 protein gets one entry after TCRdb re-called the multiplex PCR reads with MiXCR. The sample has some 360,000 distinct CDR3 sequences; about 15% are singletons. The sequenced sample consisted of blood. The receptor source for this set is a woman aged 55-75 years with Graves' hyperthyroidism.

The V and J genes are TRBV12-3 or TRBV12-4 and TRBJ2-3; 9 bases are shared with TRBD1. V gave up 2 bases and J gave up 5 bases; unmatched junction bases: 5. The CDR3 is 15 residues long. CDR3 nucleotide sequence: TGTGCCAGCAGTTTATTAGGGACAGGGCGAGATACGCAGTATTTT. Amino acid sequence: CASSLLGTGRDTQYF.

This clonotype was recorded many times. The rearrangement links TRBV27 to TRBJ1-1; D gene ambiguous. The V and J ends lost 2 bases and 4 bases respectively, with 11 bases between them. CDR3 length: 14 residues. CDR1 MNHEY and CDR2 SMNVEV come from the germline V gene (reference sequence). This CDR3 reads CASSLGRRSTEAFF. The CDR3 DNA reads TGTGCCAGCAGTTTAGGGCGGAGGAGCACTGAAGCTTTCTTT.

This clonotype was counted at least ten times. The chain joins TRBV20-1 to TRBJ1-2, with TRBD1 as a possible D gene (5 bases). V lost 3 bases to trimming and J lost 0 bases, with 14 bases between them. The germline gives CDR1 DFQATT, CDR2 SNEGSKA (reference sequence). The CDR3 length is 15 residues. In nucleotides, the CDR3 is TGCAGTGCTAGGGAACAGGCCTCAGCTAACTATGGCTACACCTTC. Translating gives CSAREQASANYGYTF.

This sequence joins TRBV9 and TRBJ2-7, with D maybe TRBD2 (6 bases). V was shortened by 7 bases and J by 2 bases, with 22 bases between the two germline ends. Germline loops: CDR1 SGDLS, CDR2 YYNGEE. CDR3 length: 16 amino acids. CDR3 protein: CASVIYAGPSAYEQYF. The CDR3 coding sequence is TGTGCCAGCGTCATATACGCGGGGCCTAGCGCCTACGAGCAGTACTTC.

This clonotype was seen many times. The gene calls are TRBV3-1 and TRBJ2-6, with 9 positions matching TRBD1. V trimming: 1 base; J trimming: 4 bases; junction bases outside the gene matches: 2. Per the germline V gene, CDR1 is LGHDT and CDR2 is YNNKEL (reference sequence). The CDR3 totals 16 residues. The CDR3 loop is CASSQGTGAGANVLTF. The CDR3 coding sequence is TGTGCCAGCAGCCAAGGGACAGGGGCCGGGGCCAACGTCCTGACTTTC.

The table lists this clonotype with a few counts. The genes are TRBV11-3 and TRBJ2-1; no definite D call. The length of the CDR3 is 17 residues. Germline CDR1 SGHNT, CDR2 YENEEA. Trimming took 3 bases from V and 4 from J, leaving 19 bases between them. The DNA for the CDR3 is TGTGCCAGCAGCTTTTTTTCCGGGTCGAACTTATACAATGAGCAGTTCTTC. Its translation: CASSFFSGSNLYNEQFF.

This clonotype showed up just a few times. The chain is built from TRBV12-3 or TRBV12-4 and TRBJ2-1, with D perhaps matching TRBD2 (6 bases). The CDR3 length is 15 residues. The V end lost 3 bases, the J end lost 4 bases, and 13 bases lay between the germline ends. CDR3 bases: TGTGCCAGCAGTTTCAGGGACGGAGGGTACAATGAGCAGTTCTTC. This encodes CASSFRDGGYNEQFF.

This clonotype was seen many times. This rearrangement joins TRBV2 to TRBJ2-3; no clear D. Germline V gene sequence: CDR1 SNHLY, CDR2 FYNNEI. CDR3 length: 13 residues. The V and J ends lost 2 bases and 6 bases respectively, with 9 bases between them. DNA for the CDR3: TGTGCCAGCAGTGAACTCCAGTTGGATACGCAGTATTTT. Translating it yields CASSELQLDTQYF.

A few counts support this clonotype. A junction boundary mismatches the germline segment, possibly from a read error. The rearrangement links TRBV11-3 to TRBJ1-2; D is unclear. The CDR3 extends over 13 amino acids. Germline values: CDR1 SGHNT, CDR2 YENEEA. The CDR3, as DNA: TGTGCCAGCAGCCCCGACAATTTCTATGACTACACCTTC. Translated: CASSPDNFYDYTF.

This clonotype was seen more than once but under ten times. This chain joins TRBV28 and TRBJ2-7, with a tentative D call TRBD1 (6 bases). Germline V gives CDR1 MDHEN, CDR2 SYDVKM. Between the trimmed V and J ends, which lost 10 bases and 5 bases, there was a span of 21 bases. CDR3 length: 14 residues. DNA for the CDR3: TGTGCCATCGCTGCGAGCAGGGGTTTTGACGAGCAGTACTTC. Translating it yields CAIAASRGFDEQYF.

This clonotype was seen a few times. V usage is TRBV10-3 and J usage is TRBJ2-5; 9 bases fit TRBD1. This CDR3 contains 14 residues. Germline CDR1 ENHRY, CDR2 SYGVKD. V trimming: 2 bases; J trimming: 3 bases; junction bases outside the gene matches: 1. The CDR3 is CAISERDREETQYF. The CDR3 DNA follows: TGTGCCATCAGTGAGAGGGACAGGGAAGAGACCCAGTACTTC.

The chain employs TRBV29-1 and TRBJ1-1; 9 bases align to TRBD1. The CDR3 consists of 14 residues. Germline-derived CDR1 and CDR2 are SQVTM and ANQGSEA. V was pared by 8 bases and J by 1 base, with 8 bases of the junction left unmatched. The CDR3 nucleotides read TGCAGCTCCCGGGACAGGGACCCGAACACTGAAGCTTTCTTT. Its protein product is CSSRDRDPNTEAFF.

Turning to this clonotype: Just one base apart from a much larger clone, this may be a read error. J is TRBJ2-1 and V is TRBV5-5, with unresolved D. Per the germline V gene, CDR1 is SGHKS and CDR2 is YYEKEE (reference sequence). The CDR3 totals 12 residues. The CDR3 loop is CASSPPPNQQFF. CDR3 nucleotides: TGTGCCAGCAGCCCCCCCCCCAATCAGCAGTTCTTC.

Here the CDR3 DNA reads TGCAGTGCTAGAGAGTGGGGACAGCAGACTAATGAAAAACTGTTTTTT. Protein: CSAREWGQQTNEKLFF. The chain is built from TRBV20-1 and TRBJ1-4; 7 bases are shared with TRBD1. The CDR3 is 16 amino acids. V lost 0 bases and J lost 2; bases outside the gene matches: 6. Germline V gene lookup returns CDR1 DFQATT and CDR2 SNEGSKA (reference sequence).

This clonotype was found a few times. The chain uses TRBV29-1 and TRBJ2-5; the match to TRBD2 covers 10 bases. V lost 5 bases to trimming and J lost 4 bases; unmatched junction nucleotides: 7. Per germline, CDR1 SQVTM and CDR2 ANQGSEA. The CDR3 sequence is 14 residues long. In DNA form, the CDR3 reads TGCAGCGTTAAACTAGCGGGAAGAGGAGAGACCCAGTACTTC. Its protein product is CSVKLAGRGETQYF. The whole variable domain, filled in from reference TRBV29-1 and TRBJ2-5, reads SAVISQKPSRDICQRGTSLTIQCQVDSQVTMMFWYRQQPGQSLTLIATANQGSEATYESGFVIDKFPISRPNLTFSTLTVSNMSPEDSSIYLCSVKLAGRGETQYFGPGTRLLVL.

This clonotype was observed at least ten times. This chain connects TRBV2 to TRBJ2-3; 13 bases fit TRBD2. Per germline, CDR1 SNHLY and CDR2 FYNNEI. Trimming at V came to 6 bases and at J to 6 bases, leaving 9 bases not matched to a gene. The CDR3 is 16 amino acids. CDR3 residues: CASRRGTSGIFDTQYF. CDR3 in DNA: TGTGCCAGCAGGAGAGGGACTAGCGGGATATTCGATACGCAGTATTTT. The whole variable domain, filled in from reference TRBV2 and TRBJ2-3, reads EPEVTQTPSHQVTQMGQEVILRCVPISNHLYFYWYRQILGQKVEFLVSFYNNEISEKSEIFDDQFSVERPDGSNFTLKIRSTKLEDSAMYFCASRRGTSGIFDTQYFGPGTRLTVL.

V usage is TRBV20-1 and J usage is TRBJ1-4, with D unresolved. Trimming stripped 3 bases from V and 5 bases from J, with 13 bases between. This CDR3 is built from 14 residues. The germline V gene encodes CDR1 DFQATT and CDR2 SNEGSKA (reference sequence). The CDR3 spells CSASHLQFNEKLFF. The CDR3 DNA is TGCAGTGCTAGCCATCTTCAGTTCAATGAAAAACTGTTTTTT.

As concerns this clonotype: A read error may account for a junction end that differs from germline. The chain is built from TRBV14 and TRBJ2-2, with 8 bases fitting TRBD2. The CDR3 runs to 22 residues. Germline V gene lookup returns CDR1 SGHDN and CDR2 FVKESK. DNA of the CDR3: TGTGCCGGCAGCCAAGTGATTCTAGGACTAGCAACCCTTGGAGGGAACACCGGGGAGCTGTTTTTT. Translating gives CAGSQVILGLATLGGNTGELFF.

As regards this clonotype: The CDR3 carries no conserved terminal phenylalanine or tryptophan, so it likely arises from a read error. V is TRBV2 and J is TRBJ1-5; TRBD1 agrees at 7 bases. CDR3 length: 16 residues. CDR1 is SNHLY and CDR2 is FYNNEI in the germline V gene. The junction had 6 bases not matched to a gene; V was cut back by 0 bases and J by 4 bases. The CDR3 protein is CASSEAGRGRNQPQHL. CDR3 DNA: TGTGCCAGCAGTGAAGCCGGGAGGGGGCGAAATCAGCCCCAGCATCTT.

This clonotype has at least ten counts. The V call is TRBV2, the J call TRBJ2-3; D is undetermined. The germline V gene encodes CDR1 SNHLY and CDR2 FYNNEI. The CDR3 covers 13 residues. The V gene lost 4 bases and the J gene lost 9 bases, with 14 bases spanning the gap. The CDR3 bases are TGTGCCAGCAGTGTGGCCACGCTCGGCACGCAGTATTTT. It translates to CASSVATLGTQYF.

The CDR3 coding sequence is TGTGCCAGCAGCCAGACTAGCGGGTCCCAGTTCTTC. It specifies CASSQTSGSQFF. This chain links TRBV12-3 or TRBV12-4 with TRBJ2-5, with 10 bases that match TRBD2. The DNA end favors TRBJ2-1, so the J call may be wrong. The CDR3 loop spans 12 amino acids.

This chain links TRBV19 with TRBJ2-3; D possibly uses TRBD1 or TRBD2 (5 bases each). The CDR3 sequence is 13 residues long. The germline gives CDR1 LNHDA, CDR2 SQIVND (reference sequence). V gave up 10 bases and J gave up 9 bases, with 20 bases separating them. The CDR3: CATQGATSRTQYF. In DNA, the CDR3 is TGTGCCACCCAAGGGGCTACTAGTAGGACGCAGTATTTT. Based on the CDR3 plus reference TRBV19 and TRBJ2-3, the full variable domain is DGGITQSPKYLFRKEGQNVTLSCEQNLNHDAMYWYRQDPGQGLRLIYYSQIVNDFQKGDIAEGYSVSREKKESFPLTVTSAQKNPTAFYLCATQGATSRTQYFGPGTRLTVL.

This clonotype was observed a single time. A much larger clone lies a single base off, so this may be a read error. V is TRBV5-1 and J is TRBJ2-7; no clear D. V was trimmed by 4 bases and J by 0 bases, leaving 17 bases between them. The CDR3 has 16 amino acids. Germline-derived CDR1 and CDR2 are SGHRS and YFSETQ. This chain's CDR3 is CASSPSLGSSSYEQYF. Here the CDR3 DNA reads TGCGCCAGCAGCCCTTCTTTGGGATCAAGCTCCTACGAGCAGTACTTC.

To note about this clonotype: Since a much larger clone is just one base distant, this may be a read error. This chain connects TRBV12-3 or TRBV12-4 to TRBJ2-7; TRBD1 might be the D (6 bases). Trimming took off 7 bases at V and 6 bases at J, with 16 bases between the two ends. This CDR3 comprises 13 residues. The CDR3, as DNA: TGTGCCAGCACCAAGCTTTTGGGGGCCGAGCAGTACTTC. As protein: CASTKLLGAEQYF.

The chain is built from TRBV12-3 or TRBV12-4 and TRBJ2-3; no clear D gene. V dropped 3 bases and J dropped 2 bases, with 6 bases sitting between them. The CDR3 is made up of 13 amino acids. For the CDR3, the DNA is TGTGCCAGCAGTTTTATGAACACAGATACGCAGTATTTT. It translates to CASSFMNTDTQYF.

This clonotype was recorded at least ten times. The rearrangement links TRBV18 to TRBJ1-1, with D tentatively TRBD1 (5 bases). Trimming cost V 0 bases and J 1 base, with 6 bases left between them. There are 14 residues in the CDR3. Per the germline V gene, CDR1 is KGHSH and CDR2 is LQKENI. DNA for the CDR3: TGTGCCAGCTCACCACCCCAGGGGAACACTGAAGCTTTCTTT. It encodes CASSPPQGNTEAFF.

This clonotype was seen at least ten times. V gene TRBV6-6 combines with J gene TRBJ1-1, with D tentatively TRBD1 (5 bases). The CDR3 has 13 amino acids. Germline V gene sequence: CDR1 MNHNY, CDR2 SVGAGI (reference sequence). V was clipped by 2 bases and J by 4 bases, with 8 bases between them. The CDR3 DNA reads TGTGCCAGCAGTTACCAGAGGGGCACTGAAGCTTTCTTT. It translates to CASSYQRGTEAFF.

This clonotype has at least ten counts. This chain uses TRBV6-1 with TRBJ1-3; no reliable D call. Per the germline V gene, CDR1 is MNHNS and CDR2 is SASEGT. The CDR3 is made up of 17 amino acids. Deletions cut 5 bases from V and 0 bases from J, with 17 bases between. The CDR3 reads CASSPGIHPTSGNTIYF. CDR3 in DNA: TGTGCCAGCAGTCCCGGGATCCACCCAACCTCTGGAAACACCATATATTTT.

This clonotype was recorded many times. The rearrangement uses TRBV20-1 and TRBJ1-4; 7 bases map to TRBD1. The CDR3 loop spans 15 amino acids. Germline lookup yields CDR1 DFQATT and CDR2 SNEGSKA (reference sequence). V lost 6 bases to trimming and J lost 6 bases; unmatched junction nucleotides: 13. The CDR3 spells CSAVGGGGPYEKLFF. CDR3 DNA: TGCAGTGCAGTAGGGGGAGGGGGCCCCTATGAAAAACTGTTTTTT.